This T cell receptor beta chain derives from a study of patients and donors after allogeneic stem cell transplantation. TCRdb re-called the RT-PCR reads through MiXCR, storing one row per CDR3 protein. The top ten hold roughly 11% of the sample, which has around 200,000 distinct CDR3 sequences, more than 35% seen once. The CDR3 loop spans 15 amino acids. Trimming took 0 bases from V and 2 from J, leaving 8 bases between them. Germline-derived CDR1 and CDR2 are LGHNA and YSLEER. The rearrangement links TRBV4-3 to TRBJ1-3; no reliable D call. This receptor was taken from a human donor who was either an allogeneic HSCT recipient or a stem cell or donor lymphocyte infusion donor (not recorded which). It is not recorded whose cells these are; they may come from a transplant donor. The sample comprised blood, either unsorted or a sorted T cell fraction (not recorded which). CDR3 DNA: TGCGCCAGCAGCCAAGACCCCTTGGCTGGAAACACCATATATTTT. Protein product: CASSQDPLAGNTIYF.